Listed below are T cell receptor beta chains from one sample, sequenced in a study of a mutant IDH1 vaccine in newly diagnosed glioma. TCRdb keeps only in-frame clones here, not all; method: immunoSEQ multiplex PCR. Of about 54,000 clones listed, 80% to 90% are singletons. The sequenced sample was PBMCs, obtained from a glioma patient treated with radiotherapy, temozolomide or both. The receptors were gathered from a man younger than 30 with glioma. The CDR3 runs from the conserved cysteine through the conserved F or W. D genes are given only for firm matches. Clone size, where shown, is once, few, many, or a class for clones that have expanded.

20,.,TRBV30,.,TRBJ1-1,TGTGCCTGGAGTTTCCTACCCAGTGGGGGGAAAATCTACATGAACACTGAAGCTTTCTTT,CAWSFLPSGGKIYMNTEAFF
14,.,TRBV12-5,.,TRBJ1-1,TGTGCTAGTGCTCGGGGGGGGAATCAAGGTGAAGCTTTCTTT,CASARGGNQGEAFF
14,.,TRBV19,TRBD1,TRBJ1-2,TGTGCCAGTAGTAAGGGGACAGGGGCACGGGGCTACACCTTC,CASSKGTGARGYTF
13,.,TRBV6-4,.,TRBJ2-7,TGTGCCAGCAGTGAAACTTACCGGCCCGAGCAGTACTTC,CASSETYRPEQYF
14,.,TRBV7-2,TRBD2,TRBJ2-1,TGTGCCAGCAGCTTAGCTTGGGAGGGGTATGAGCAGTTCTTC,CASSLAWEGYEQFF
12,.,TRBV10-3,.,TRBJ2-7,TGTGCCATCAGTGGGACCCTCTACGAGCAGTACTTC,CAISGTLYEQYF
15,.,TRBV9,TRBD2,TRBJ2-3,TGTGCCAGCAGCCCGACTAGCGGGGGCACAGATACGCAGTATTTT,CASSPTSGGTDTQYF
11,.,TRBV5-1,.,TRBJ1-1,TGCGCCAGCAGCTTGGGGACTTCGGCTTTCTTT,CASSLGTSAFF
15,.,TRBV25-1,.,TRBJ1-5,TGTGCCAGCAGTGAGGGAAACAGGGGCAATCAGCCCCAGCATTTT,CASSEGNRGNQPQHF
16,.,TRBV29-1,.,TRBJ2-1,TGCAGCGTTGACCCTGGGCGTTTGCGGGCTGACGATGAGCAGTTCTTC,CSVDPGRLRADDEQFF
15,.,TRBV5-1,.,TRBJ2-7,TGCGCCAGCAGCCCGGGACGGTTAAGCTCCTACGAGCAGTACTTC,CASSPGRLSSYEQYF
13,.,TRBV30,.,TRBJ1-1,TGTGCCTGGAGTGTACAGCAACACACTGAAGCTTTCTTT,CAWSVQQHTEAFF
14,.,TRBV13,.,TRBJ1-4,TGTGCCAGCAGCTTACTGGGTCCGGGAGAAAAACTGTTTTTT,CASSLLGPGEKLFF
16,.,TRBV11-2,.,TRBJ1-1,TGTGCCAGCAGCTTAGATCTGGCGTTGGGGAACACTGAAGCTTTCTTT,CASSLDLALGNTEAFF
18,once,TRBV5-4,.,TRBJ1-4,TGTGCCAGCAGCTTCCGGGACACTATCTTACGGGAGGGTGAAAAACTGTTTTTT,CASSFRDTILREGEKLFF
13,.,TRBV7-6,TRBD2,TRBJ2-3,TGTGCCAGCAGCCCGGGGAGGGCGGATACGCAGTATTTT,CASSPGRADTQYF
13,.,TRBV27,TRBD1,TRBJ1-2,TGTGCCAGCAGTTTAGGACAGGGATATGGCTACACCTTC,CASSLGQGYGYTF
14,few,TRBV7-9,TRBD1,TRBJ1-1,TGTGCCAGCAGCTCCCGGGACAGGGTCACTGAAGCTTTCTTT,CASSSRDRVTEAFF
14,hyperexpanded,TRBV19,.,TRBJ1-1,TGTGCCAGTAGTATAGATGCAAGAAACACTGAAGCTTTCTTT,CASSIDARNTEAFF
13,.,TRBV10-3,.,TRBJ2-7,TGTGCCATCAGTCCCGGGACTTCTTCGGAGCAGTACTTC,CAISPGTSSEQYF
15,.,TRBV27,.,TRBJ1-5,TGTGCCAGCAGTCAGGGATTATACAGCAATCAGCCCCAGCATTTT,CASSQGLYSNQPQHF
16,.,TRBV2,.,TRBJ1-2,TGTGCCAGCAGTGTTCGGCAGGCGAGGCGTAGAGGTGGCTACACCTTC,CASSVRQARRRGGYTF
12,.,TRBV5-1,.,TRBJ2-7,TGCGCCAGCGCAAGGGCACCATACGAGCAGTACTTC,CASARAPYEQYF
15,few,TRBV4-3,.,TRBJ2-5,TGCGCCAGCAGCCAAGATAGGGCAGGCCAAGAGACCCAGTACTTC,CASSQDRAGQETQYF
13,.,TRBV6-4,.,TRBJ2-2,TGTGCCAGCAGATACAGGGACACCGGGGAGCTGTTTTTT,CASRYRDTGELFF
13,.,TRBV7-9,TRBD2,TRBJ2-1,TGTGCCAGCATGGGACTAGTCAACAATGAGCAGTTCTTC,CASMGLVNNEQFF
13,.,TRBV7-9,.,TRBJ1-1,TGTGCCAGCAGCTCGGCCTGGGGACCTGAAGCTTTCTTT,CASSSAWGPEAFF
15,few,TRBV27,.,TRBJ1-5,TGTGCCAGCAGTTACGTATTCGGAAGCAATCAGCCCCAGCATTTT,CASSYVFGSNQPQHF
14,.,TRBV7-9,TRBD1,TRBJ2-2,TGTGCCAGCAGCCCGCCAGGGGGCACCGGGGAGCTGTTTTTT,CASSPPGGTGELFF
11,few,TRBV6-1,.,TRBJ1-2,TGTGCCAGCAGTTATGACAGAGGCTACACCTTC,CASSYDRGYTF
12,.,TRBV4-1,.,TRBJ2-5,TGCGCCAGCAGCCAATATACAGAGACCCAGTACTTC,CASSQYTETQYF
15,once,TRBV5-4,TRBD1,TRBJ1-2,TGTGCCAGCAGTTACCGGGACAGGGCTTTCTATGGCTACACCTTC,CASSYRDRAFYGYTF
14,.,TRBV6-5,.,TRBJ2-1,TGTGCCAGCAGTTACTCGAACTCCTACAATGAGCAGTTCTTC,CASSYSNSYNEQFF
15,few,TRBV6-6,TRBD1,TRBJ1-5,TGTGCCAGCAGGAGAGGGACAGGGTTCAATCAGCCCCAGCATTTT,CASRRGTGFNQPQHF
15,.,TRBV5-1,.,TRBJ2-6,TGCGCCAGCAGCTTCACCTCAGGGGGAGGCAACGTCCTGACTTTC,CASSFTSGGGNVLTF
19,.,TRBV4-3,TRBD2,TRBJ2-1,TGCGCCAGCAGCCAAGGACTAGCGGGGGGCATCAGCTCCTACAATGAGCAGTTCTTC,CASSQGLAGGISSYNEQFF
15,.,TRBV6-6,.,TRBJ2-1,TGTGCCAGCAGTTACCCGTTAGGTGCGGACCATGAGCAGTTCTTC,CASSYPLGADHEQFF
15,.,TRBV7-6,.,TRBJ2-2,TGTGCCAGCAGCCCCCGGACCCAAACCACCGGGGAGCTGTTTTTT,CASSPRTQTTGELFF
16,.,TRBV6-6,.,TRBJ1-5,TGTGCCAGCAGTTACGGGGCTCGTGCCCTCAATCAGCCCCAGCATTTT,CASSYGARALNQPQHF
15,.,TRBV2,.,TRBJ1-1,TGTGCCAGCAGTGAAGATCCCCACAGGGCGTCTGAAGCTTTCTTT,CASSEDPHRASEAFF
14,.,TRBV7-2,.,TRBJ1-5,TGTGCCAGCAGCTTAAGTTATACGGATCAGCCCCAGCATTTT,CASSLSYTDQPQHF
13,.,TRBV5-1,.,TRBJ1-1,TGCGCCAGCAGCTTGGGGGGTCACACTGAAGCTTTCTTT,CASSLGGHTEAFF
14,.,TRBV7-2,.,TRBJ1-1,TGTGCCAGCAGCTTAGAATTCGGCAACACTGAAGCTTTCTTT,CASSLEFGNTEAFF
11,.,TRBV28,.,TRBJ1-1,TGTGCCAGCAGTACACAGATTGAAGCTTTCTTT,CASSTQIEAFF
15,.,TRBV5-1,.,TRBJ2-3,TGCGCCAGCAGCTTGGTAGGGGGTAAGACAGATACGCAGTATTTT,CASSLVGGKTDTQYF
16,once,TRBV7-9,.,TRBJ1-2,TGTGCCAGCAGCTTAGAGCCCATTGGGGCATTGGGTGGCTACACCTTC,CASSLEPIGALGGYTF
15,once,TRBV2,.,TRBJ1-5,TGTGCCAGCAGTAAAGGGGGGACTAGCAATCAGCCCCAGCATTTT,CASSKGGTSNQPQHF
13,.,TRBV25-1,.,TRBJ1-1,TGTGCCAGCAGTGCGACCTTGAACACTGAAGCTTTCTTT,CASSATLNTEAFF
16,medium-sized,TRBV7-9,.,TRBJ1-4,TGTGCCAGCAGCTGGGGAACAGGTGACTCAGGGGAAAAACTGTTTTTT,CASSWGTGDSGEKLFF
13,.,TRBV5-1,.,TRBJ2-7,TGCGCCAGCAGCTTGTCGATGGAATACGAGCAGTACTTC,CASSLSMEYEQYF
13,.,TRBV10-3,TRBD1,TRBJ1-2,TGTGCCATCAGTGGGGACAGAGCCTATGGCTACACCTTC,CAISGDRAYGYTF
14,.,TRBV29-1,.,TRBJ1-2,TGCAGCGTTGAAGCGGGATTAGCTAACTATGGCTACACCTTC,CSVEAGLANYGYTF